This entry lists 26 T cell receptor beta chains sequenced from one sample in a study of blood T cell repertoires in COVID-19. TCRdb's copy holds only in-frame clones and misses some; the assay was immunoSEQ multiplex PCR. The data contain roughly 280,000 clones, just under 90% of them singletons. Sequencing used PBMCs or T cells enriched from blood (not recorded which). The receptor set was obtained from a woman aged 30 to 39 with acute COVID-19.

A remark on this clone: The same CDR3 arises from other DNA sequences in this sample as well. This chain uses TRBV12-3 or TRBV12-4 with TRBJ1-5; D is ambiguous. This CDR3 region has 13 residues. Trimming cost V 3 bases and J 5 bases, with 8 bases left between them. Written as DNA, the CDR3 is TGTGCCAGCAGTTTGACGGGAGATCAGCCCCAGCATTTT. Its translation is CASSLTGDQPQHF.

The chain joins TRBV11-3 to TRBJ2-1; D ambiguous. The V end lost 3 bases, the J end lost 5 bases, and 11 bases lay between the germline ends. Germline CDR1 and CDR2: SGHNT and YENEEA. This CDR3 has 14 residues. CDR3 amino acids: CASSFSLEDNEQFF. The DNA of the CDR3 is TGTGCCAGCAGCTTTAGTCTAGAAGACAATGAGCAGTTCTTC. Together with reference TRBV11-3 and TRBJ2-1, the CDR3 gives the full variable domain: EAGVVQSPRYKIIEKKQPVAFWCNPISGHNTLYWYLQNLGQGPELLIRYENEEAVDDSQLPKDRFSAERLKGVDSTLKIQPAELGDSAVYLCASSFSLEDNEQFFGPGTRLTVL.

This chain joins TRBV19 and TRBJ2-3, with no clear D. Trimming left V 10 bases short and J 6 bases short, with 17 bases between. Germline values: CDR1 LNHDA, CDR2 SQIVND (reference sequence). The CDR3 sequence is 13 residues long. DNA of the CDR3: TGTGCCACCACGGCGGCTCCCGGGGATACGCAGTATTTT. This sequence encodes CATTAAPGDTQYF.

The rearrangement links TRBV7-6 to TRBJ2-3; the D is unclear. CDR3 length: 13 residues. Deletions cut 3 bases from V and 3 bases from J, with 7 bases between. Looked up from germline, CDR1 is SGHVS and CDR2 is FNYEAQ. The DNA of the CDR3 is TGTGCCAGCAGCTTCACAAAGACAGATACGCAGTATTTT. This codes for CASSFTKTDTQYF.

The chain combines TRBV28 with TRBJ1-5; 10 nucleotides align to TRBD1. Germline V CDR1 and CDR2: MDHEN, SYDVKM. This CDR3 comprises 14 residues. The V gene end was trimmed by 8 bases and the J gene end by 6 bases; junction bases not matched to a gene: 7. In DNA, the CDR3 is TGTGCCAGCCACCGGGACAGGGGATTTCAGCCCCAGCATTTT. Translation gives CASHRDRGFQPQHF.

This clone is a singleton in its sample. The J gene is TRBJ2-1, the V gene TRBV7-3, with 8 bases fitting TRBD2. CDR3 length equals 16 residues. J gave up 5 bases and V 2 bases, and 8 bases lay outside the gene matches. Germline values: CDR1 SGHTA, CDR2 FQGTGA. The CDR3 DNA reads as TGTGCCAGCAGCTTACAGGGTAGCGGGAATCACAATGAGCAGTTCTTC. Its translation: CASSLQGSGNHNEQFF. The full variable domain, its missing parts supplied by reference TRBV7-3 and TRBJ2-1, is GAGVSQTPSNKVTEKGKYVELRCDPISGHTALYWYRQSLGQGPEFLIYFQGTGAADDSGLPNDRFFAVRPEGSVSTLKIQRTERGDSAVYLCASSLQGSGNHNEQFFGPGTRLTVL.

The chain links TRBV27 to TRBJ1-1, with D maybe TRBD1 (6 bases). Trimming removed 7 bases at V and 5 bases at J, with 8 bases between. CDR3 size: 11 residues. Germline CDR1 and CDR2: MNHEY and SMNVEV (reference sequence). The CDR3 nucleotides are TGTGCCAGCACGAGGGGGACTGAAGCTTTCTTT. The encoded protein is CASTRGTEAFF.

This rearrangement joins TRBV5-6 to TRBJ2-1; TRBD2 matches at 11 bases. The germline V gene has CDR1 SGHDT and CDR2 YYEEEE. V shed 4 bases, J shed 7 bases, and the junction held 16 bases outside the gene matches. The CDR3 has 18 residues. CDR3 sequence reads: CASSPPRHLAGGGNEQFF. CDR3 nucleotide sequence: TGTGCCAGCAGCCCGCCAAGACATCTAGCGGGAGGTGGGAATGAGCAGTTCTTC.

V is TRBV27 and J is TRBJ1-5; D is uncertain. Between the trimmed V and J ends, which lost 6 bases and 2 bases, there was a span of 8 bases. Germline V gene data show CDR1 as MNHEY and CDR2 as SMNVEV (reference sequence). This CDR3 has 13 amino acids. CDR3 in amino acids: CASRSSGNQPQHF. DNA for the CDR3: TGTGCCAGCAGGTCTTCGGGCAATCAGCCCCAGCATTTT.

The J gene is TRBJ2-7, the V gene TRBV28, with 10 positions matching TRBD1. Germline CDR1 MDHEN, CDR2 SYDVKM. With V trimmed by 5 bases and J by 3 bases, 10 bases remained unmatched. CDR3 length: 16 amino acids. Written as DNA, the CDR3 is TGTGCCAGCAGTCAGACCTCAAGGGACAGGGGCTACGAGCAGTACTTC. It translates to CASSQTSRDRGYEQYF.

The rearrangement joins TRBV14 to TRBJ2-7; the D gene is possibly TRBD2 (6 bases). The germline V and J ends were trimmed by 6 bases and 2 bases, with 14 bases remaining between them. CDR1 and CDR2 (germline): SGHDN, FVKESK. The CDR3 has 14 amino acids. In DNA form, the CDR3 reads TGTGCCAGCAGTCGGGGGACTGTGACCTACGAGCAGTACTTC. Translation: CASSRGTVTYEQYF.

This chain links TRBV4-1 with TRBJ2-1; 7 nucleotides agree with TRBD2. The CDR3 length is 17 residues. With V trimmed by 0 bases and J by 3 bases, 8 bases remained unmatched. CDR1 is MGHRA and CDR2 is YSYEKL in the germline V gene. CDR3 coding DNA: TGCGCCAGCAGCCAAGAAACCGCTTTAGCGGGCTACAATGAGCAGTTCTTC. Amino acids: CASSQETALAGYNEQFF.

The chain couples TRBV27 to TRBJ1-6; TRBD1 aligns across 9 bases. The CDR3 runs 15 residues. In germline, CDR1 is MNHEY, CDR2 SMNVEV (reference sequence). V shed 5 bases and J 9 bases; nucleotides not matched to a gene: 8. The CDR3 DNA sequence: TGTGCCAGCAGTGCGGGACAGGGCCGGAGTTCACCCCTCCACTTT. The encoded protein is CASSAGQGRSSPLHF.

In this sample, this clone turned up a few times. The chain is built from TRBV28 and TRBJ1-5; 7 nucleotides line up with TRBD1. The germline gives CDR1 MDHEN, CDR2 SYDVKM. The CDR3 covers 14 residues. The ends lost 4 bases at V and 5 bases at J; junction bases unmatched: 5. The CDR3 coding sequence is TGTGCCAGCAGTTCAGCCCAGGGGGATCAGCCCCAGCATTTT. Its translation is CASSSAQGDQPQHF. Based on the CDR3 plus reference TRBV28 and TRBJ1-5, the full variable domain is DVKVTQSSRYLVKRTGEKVFLECVQDMDHENMFWYRQDPGLGLRLIYFSYDVKMKEKGDIPEGYSVSREKKERFSLILESASTNQTSMYLCASSSAQGDQPQHFGDGTRLSIL.

The genes are TRBV24-1 and TRBJ2-5, with 11 positions matching TRBD1. V lost 9 bases and J lost 5; bases outside the gene matches: 4. CDR3 length: 13 residues. Per the germline V gene, CDR1 is KGHDR and CDR2 is SFDVKD. The CDR3 DNA follows: TGTGCCACCGGAGGACAGGGGGCGGAGACCCAGTACTTC. Its translation: CATGGQGAETQYF.

This chain uses TRBV27 with TRBJ2-2, with 10 positions matching TRBD2. Germline trimming cut 2 bases from V and 2 bases from J; bases unmatched to any gene: 8. This CDR3 is built from 18 residues. Germline V gene sequence: CDR1 MNHEY, CDR2 SMNVEV (reference sequence). The CDR3 DNA is TGTGCCAGCAGTTTACGGCCTAGCGGGAGTTCTAACACCGGGGAGCTGTTTTTT. Its translation is CASSLRPSGSSNTGELFF.

The chain links TRBV6-2 or TRBV6-3 to TRBJ2-7; TRBD1 matches at 10 bases. J was trimmed by 2 bases and V by 4 bases; bases with no gene match: 8. Per the germline V gene, CDR1 is MNHEY and CDR2 is SVGEGT. The CDR3 is 16 residues long. The DNA of the CDR3 is TGTGCCAGCAGTTCGTACGGGACAGGGGCTGCCTACGAGCAGTACTTC. It codes for CASSSYGTGAAYEQYF.

The genes are TRBV7-2 and TRBJ2-7, with 9 bases fitting TRBD2. Looked up from germline, CDR1 is SGHTA and CDR2 is FQGNSA. This CDR3 is built from 15 residues. V gave up 4 bases and J gave up 2 bases; unmatched junction bases: 6. CDR3 nucleotides: TGTGCCAGCAGCTATGTTCTAGCGGGGACCTACGAGCAGTACTTC. Its translation is CASSYVLAGTYEQYF.

Note on this clone: Other DNA sequences in the same sample also yield this CDR3. The chain links TRBV4-1 to TRBJ1-1; 7 bases line up with TRBD1. CDR1 and CDR2 from the germline V gene are MGHRA and YSYEKL. The J segment lost 5 bases and the V segment lost 3 bases, leaving 0 bases of the junction unmatched. The length of the CDR3 is 12 residues. The CDR3 DNA sequence: TGCGCCAGCAGCCAGGGACAGACTGAAGCTTTCTTT. Translation gives CASSQGQTEAFF.

This sequence joins TRBV27 and TRBJ1-2; D is possibly TRBD1 (5 bases). The CDR3 loop spans 11 amino acids. The germline V gene encodes CDR1 MNHEY and CDR2 SMNVEV (reference sequence). Trimming took 10 bases from V and 8 from J, leaving 14 bases between them. The chain's CDR3 is CATLGGEGYTF. DNA for the CDR3: TGTGCCACCCTCGGAGGGGAGGGCTACACCTTC.

This chain uses TRBV14 with TRBJ2-2, with unresolved D. The CDR3 consists of 14 residues. Per germline, CDR1 SGHDN and CDR2 FVKESK. V lost 2 bases, J lost 2 bases, and 6 bases lay in between. This CDR3 is CASSQQANTGELFF. DNA of the CDR3: TGTGCCAGCAGCCAACAGGCTAACACCGGGGAGCTGTTTTTT.

The chain uses TRBV18 and TRBJ2-1; TRBD2 matches at 15 bases. V lost 0 bases, J lost 9 bases, and 3 bases stayed unmatched. The CDR3 totals 16 residues. Germline assignment: CDR1 KGHSH and CDR2 LQKENI. This chain's CDR3 is CASSPPGLAGGGEQFF. CDR3 coding DNA: TGTGCCAGCTCACCACCTGGACTAGCGGGAGGGGGTGAGCAGTTCTTC.

This chain links TRBV5-6 with TRBJ1-1, with TRBD1 matching 7 bases. With 0 bases clipped from V and 10 bases from J, the junction kept 3 bases outside the gene matches. The CDR3 spans 12 residues. Germline values: CDR1 SGHDT, CDR2 YYEEEE. The CDR3 DNA sequence: TGTGCCAGCAGCTTGGGACAGGGACCAGCTTTCTTT. Protein product: CASSLGQGPAFF.

The chain uses TRBV14 and TRBJ1-1; 7 bases are a match to TRBD1. The V gene end was trimmed by 1 base and the J gene end by 0 bases; junction bases not matched to a gene: 11. The CDR3 runs 18 residues. Looked up from germline, CDR1 is SGHDN and CDR2 is FVKESK. The CDR3 sequence is CASSQVPAVRGLNTEAFF. CDR3 DNA sequence: TGTGCCAGCAGCCAAGTTCCTGCAGTCAGGGGGTTGAACACTGAAGCTTTCTTT.

V gene TRBV6-5 combines with J gene TRBJ1-1; D is possibly TRBD1 (6 bases). The CDR3 is 16 residues long. V was pared by 2 bases and J by 1 base, with 14 bases between. Germline lookup yields CDR1 MNHEY and CDR2 SVGAGI. CDR3 loop: CASSYESGVANTEAFF. The CDR3 DNA reads TGTGCCAGCAGTTACGAGTCAGGGGTGGCGAACACTGAAGCTTTCTTT.

The chain employs TRBV30 and TRBJ2-5, with D tentatively TRBD2 (6 bases). The V end was cut by 2 bases, the J end by 7 bases, with 17 bases between. CDR1 is GTSNPN and CDR2 is SVGIG in the germline V gene (reference sequence). This CDR3 is built from 14 residues. CDR3 nucleotides: TGTGCCTGGAGTCCTGGTGGGAGGCCGGGGACCCAGTACTTC. Protein: CAWSPGGRPGTQYF. Combining the CDR3 with reference TRBV30 and TRBJ2-5 gives the whole variable domain SQTIHQWPATLVQPVGSPLSLECTVEGTSNPNLYWYRQAAGRGLQLLFYSVGIGQISSEVPQNLSASRPQDRQFILSSKKLLLSDSGFYLCAWSPGGRPGTQYFGPGTRLLVL.